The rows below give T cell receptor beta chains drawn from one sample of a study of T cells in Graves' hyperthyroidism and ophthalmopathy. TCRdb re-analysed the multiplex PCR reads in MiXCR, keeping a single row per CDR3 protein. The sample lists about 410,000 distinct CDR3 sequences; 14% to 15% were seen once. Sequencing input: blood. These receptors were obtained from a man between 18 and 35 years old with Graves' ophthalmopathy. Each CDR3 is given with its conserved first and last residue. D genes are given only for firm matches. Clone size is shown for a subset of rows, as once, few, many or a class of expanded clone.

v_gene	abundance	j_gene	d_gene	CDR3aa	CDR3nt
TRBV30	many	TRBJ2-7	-	CAWSPPDPLGHF	TGTGCCTGGAGTCCCCCTGATCCTCTGGGGCACTTC
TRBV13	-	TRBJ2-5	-	CASSPPGGAGPAEVRETQYF	TGTGCCAGCAGCCCCCCAGGAGGGGCGGGGCCTGCCGAGGTGCGGGAGACCCAGTACTTC
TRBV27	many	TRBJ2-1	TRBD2	CASRLRTSADYNEQFF	TGTGCCAGCAGATTGCGGACTAGCGCTGACTACAATGAGCAGTTCTTC
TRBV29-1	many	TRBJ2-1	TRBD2	CSVEKRLAGVPMNEQFF	TGCAGCGTAGAAAAACGACTAGCGGGGGTCCCCATGAATGAGCAGTTCTTC
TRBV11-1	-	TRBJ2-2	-	CASSFSEGPGELFF	TGTGCCAGCAGCTTCTCGGAGGGTCCCGGGGAGCTGTTTTTT
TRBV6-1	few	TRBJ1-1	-	CASGGGLNTEAFF	TGTGCCAGCGGCGGCGGTTTGAACACTGAAGCTTTCTTT
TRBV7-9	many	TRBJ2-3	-	CASSPPVGTDTQYF	TGTGCCAGCAGCCCCCCCGTGGGCACAGATACGCAGTATTTT
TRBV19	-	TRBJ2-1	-	CASSINFPATDEQFF	TGTGCCAGTAGTATTAACTTCCCGGCCACGGATGAGCAGTTCTTC
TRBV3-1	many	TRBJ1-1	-	CASSPWGTNTEAFF	TGTGCCAGCAGCCCATGGGGGACGAACACTGAAGCTTTCTTT
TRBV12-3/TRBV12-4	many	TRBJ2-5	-	CASSLMAGPQETQYF	TGTGCCAGCAGTTTAATGGCGGGCCCCCAAGAGACCCAGTACTTC
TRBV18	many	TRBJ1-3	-	CASSPQGNTIYF	TGTGCCAGCTCACCCCAGGGAAACACCATATATTTT
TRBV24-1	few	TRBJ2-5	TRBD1	CATQDRPKETQYF	TGTGCCACCCAGGACAGGCCAAAAGAGACCCAGTACTTC
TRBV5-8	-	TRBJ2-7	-	CASSLAQGWEQYF	TGTGCCAGCAGCTTGGCCCAGGGCTGGGAGCAGTACTTC
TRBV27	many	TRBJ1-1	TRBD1	CASRSERGQDTEAFF	TGTGCCAGCAGGAGTGAAAGGGGGCAAGACACTGAAGCTTTCTTT
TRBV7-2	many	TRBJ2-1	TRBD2	CASSRTLRLAGVRNEQFF	TGTGCCAGCAGCCGCACCCTCCGACTAGCGGGAGTCCGGAATGAGCAGTTCTTC
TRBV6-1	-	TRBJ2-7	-	CASSPRGNRLEQYF	TGTGCCAGCAGTCCAAGGGGTAATCGGCTCGAGCAGTACTTC
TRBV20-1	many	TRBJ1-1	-	CSAQRGQINTEAFF	TGCAGTGCCCAAAGGGGCCAGATAAACACTGAAGCTTTCTTT
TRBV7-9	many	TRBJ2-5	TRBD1	CASRRGQGETQYF	TGTGCCAGCAGAAGGGGGCAAGGGGAGACCCAGTACTTC
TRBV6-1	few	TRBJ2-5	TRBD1	CASSPGQGKGTAYF	TGTGCCAGCAGCCCGGGACAGGGAAAAGGGACCGCGTACTTC
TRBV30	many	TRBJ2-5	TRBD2	CAWSVMSGGHVETQYF	TGTGCCTGGAGTGTAATGTCGGGGGGGCATGTAGAGACCCAGTACTTC
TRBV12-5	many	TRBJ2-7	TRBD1	CASGPGDRTYEQYF	TGTGCTAGTGGCCCCGGGGACAGAACCTACGAGCAGTACTTC
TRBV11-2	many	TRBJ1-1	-	CASSVGDTGNTEAFF	TGTGCCAGCAGCGTAGGGGACACCGGGAACACTGAAGCTTTCTTT
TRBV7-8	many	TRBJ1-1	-	CASSLTGGGAEAFF	TGTGCCAGCAGCCTTACTGGGGGAGGAGCTGAAGCTTTCTTT
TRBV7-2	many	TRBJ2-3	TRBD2	CASSPNNARTSEADTQYF	TGTGCCAGCAGCCCAAACAACGCGCGAACTAGCGAGGCGGATACGCAGTATTTT
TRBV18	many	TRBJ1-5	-	CASSPGTGNQPQHF	TGTGCCAGCAGTCCAGGGACGGGAAATCAGCCCCAGCATTTT
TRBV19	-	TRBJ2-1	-	CASSTKVNEQFF	TGTGCCAGTAGTACGAAGGTCAATGAGCAGTTCTTC
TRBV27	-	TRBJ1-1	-	CASSPDRSNTEAFF	TGTGCCAGCAGCCCCGACAGGTCCAACACTGAAGCTTTCTTT
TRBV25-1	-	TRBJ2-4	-	CASSELGKDKNIQYF	TGTGCCAGCAGTGAATTGGGGAAGGACAAAAACATTCAGTACTTC
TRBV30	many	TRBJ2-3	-	CAWGRADTQYF	TGTGCCTGGGGGCGGGCAGATACGCAGTATTTT
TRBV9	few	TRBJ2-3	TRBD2	CASSWEGGHLPTDTQYF	TGTGCCAGCAGCTGGGAGGGAGGTCACCTCCCCACAGATACGCAGTATTTT
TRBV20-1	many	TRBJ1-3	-	CSAQTLSSGNTIYF	TGCAGTGCACAGACACTGAGCTCTGGAAACACCATATATTTT
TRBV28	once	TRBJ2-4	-	CAAGPWGIQYF	TGTGCCGCCGGCCCCTGGGGCATTCAGTACTTC
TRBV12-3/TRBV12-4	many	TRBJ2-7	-	CASSPGGRRYEQYF	TGTGCCAGCAGTCCCGGGGGGCGGAGATACGAGCAGTACTTC
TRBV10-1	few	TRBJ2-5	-	CASSDRTTRETQYF	TGCGCCAGCAGTGATAGGACTACACGAGAGACCCAGTACTTC
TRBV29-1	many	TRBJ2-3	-	CSVEIGTDTQYF	TGCAGCGTGGAGATCGGCACAGATACGCAGTATTTT
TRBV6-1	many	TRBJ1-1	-	CASSYQSSGTEAFF	TGTGCCAGCAGTTATCAATCAAGCGGCACTGAAGCTTTCTTT
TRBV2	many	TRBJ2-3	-	CASSVRGRSTDTQYF	TGTGCCAGCAGTGTACGGGGGCGAAGCACAGATACGCAGTATTTT
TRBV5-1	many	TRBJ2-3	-	CASSPTYGNTDTQYF	TGCGCCAGCAGCCCCACTTACGGTAACACAGATACGCAGTATTTT
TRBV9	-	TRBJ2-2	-	CASSDPRQAPNTGELFF	TGTGCCAGCAGCGACCCCCGACAGGCACCGAACACCGGGGAGCTGTTTTTT
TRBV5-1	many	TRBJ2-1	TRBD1	CASSLSGGEGSDNEQFF	TGCGCCAGCAGCTTATCAGGGGGCGAGGGTAGTGACAATGAGCAGTTCTTC
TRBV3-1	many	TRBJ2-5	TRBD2	CASSQDLTSDQETQYF	TGTGCCAGCAGCCAAGATCTGACTAGCGACCAAGAGACCCAGTACTTC
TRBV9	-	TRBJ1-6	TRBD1	CASSAPTGTGVNDNSPLHF	TGTGCCAGCAGCGCCCCTACCGGGACAGGGGTAAACGATAATTCACCCCTCCACTTT
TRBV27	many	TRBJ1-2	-	CASSLKGWDGYTF	TGTGCCAGCAGTTTAAAGGGGTGGGATGGCTACACCTTC
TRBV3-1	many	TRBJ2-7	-	CASSLRDGGNGPYEQYF	TGTGCCAGCAGCCTAAGGGATGGAGGCAACGGTCCCTACGAGCAGTACTTC
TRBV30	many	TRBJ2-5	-	CAWSFQAPETQYF	TGTGCCTGGAGCTTCCAAGCCCCAGAGACCCAGTACTTC
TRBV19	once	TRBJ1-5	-	CASSVSPPGGNSNQPQHF	TGTGCCAGTAGTGTATCCCCCCCAGGCGGGAATAGCAATCAGCCCCAGCATTTT
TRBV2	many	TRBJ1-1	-	CASSDGPEGTEAFF	TGTGCCAGCAGTGATGGCCCGGAGGGTACTGAAGCTTTCTTT
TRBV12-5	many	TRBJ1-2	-	CASGPHTDPWYGYTF	TGTGCTAGTGGTCCACACACCGACCCTTGGTATGGCTACACCTTC
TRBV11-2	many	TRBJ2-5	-	CASTYSGSGGETQYF	TGTGCCAGCACCTACAGCGGGTCCGGGGGAGAGACCCAGTACTTC
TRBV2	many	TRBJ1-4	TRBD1	CASSQQGSKGEKLFF	TGTGCCAGCAGTCAACAGGGGAGTAAGGGTGAAAAACTGTTTTTT
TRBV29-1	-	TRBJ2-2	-	CSGWGPTGELFF	TGCAGCGGGTGGGGGCCGACCGGGGAGCTGTTTTTT
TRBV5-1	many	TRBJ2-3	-	CASSLVPSRTDTQYF	TGCGCCAGCAGCTTGGTACCTTCTAGAACAGATACGCAGTATTTT
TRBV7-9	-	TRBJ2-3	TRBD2	CASSGGSGRGTDTQYF	TGTGCCAGCAGTGGTGGTAGCGGGAGGGGGACAGATACGCAGTATTTT
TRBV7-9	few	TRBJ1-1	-	CASSLAEGLRAEAFF	TGTGCCAGCAGCTTAGCAGAGGGTTTGCGGGCTGAAGCTTTCTTT
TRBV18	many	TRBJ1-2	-	CASSPMGNYGYTF	TGTGCCAGCTCACCTATGGGGAACTATGGCTACACCTTC
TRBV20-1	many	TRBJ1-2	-	CSARDQGRGYTF	TGCAGTGCTAGAGATCAAGGACGTGGCTACACCTTC
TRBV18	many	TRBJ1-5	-	CASSPRRGDQPQHF	TGTGCCAGCTCACCCCGACGAGGAGATCAGCCCCAGCATTTT